This T cell receptor beta chain was profiled in a study of PD-L1 blockade in urothelial cancer. Looking at the study overall: About 90% of the roughly 29 patients were men who had bladder-origin urothelial cancer. After treatment start, blood was analyzed at 3 weeks (second dose) and at 6 weeks. Specimens of blood held a median count of roughly 130,000 T cells.

TCR analog templates of synthetic origin were spiked into each PCR. Data came from immunoSEQ multiplex PCR; TCRdb stores just in-frame clones and leaves some out. The table includes around 63,000 clones, 81% detected once. This clone has at least ten counts. The sample's time point: pretreatment peripheral blood. The CDR3 runs to 14 residues. Trimming took 4 bases from V and 8 from J, leaving 14 bases between them. Looked up from germline, CDR1 is MGHRA and CDR2 is YSYEKL. The sample here was PBMCs, taken around atezolizumab (anti-PD-L1) treatment. This TCR was sampled from a man aged 70 or older with urothelial cancer. J is TRBJ1-4 and V is TRBV4-1; weak D call: TRBD1 (5 bases). CDR3 loop: CASSLRGGGEKLFF. CDR3 DNA sequence: TGCGCCAGCAGCCTACGGGGGGGAGGGGAAAAACTGTTTTTT.